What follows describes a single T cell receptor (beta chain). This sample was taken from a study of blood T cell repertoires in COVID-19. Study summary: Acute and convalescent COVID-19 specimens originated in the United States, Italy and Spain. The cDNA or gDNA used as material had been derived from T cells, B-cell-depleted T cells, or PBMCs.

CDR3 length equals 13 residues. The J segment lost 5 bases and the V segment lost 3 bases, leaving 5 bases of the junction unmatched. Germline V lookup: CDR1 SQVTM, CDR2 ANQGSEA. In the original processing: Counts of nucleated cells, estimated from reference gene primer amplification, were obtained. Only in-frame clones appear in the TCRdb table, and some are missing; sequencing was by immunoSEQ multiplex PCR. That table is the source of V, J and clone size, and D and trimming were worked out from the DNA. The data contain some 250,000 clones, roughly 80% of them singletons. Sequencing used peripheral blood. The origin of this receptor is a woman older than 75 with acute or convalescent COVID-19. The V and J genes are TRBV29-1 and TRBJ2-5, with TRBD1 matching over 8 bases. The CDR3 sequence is CSVDEGQAETQYF. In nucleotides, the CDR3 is TGCAGCGTTGATGAGGGACAGGCGGAGACCCAGTACTTC.